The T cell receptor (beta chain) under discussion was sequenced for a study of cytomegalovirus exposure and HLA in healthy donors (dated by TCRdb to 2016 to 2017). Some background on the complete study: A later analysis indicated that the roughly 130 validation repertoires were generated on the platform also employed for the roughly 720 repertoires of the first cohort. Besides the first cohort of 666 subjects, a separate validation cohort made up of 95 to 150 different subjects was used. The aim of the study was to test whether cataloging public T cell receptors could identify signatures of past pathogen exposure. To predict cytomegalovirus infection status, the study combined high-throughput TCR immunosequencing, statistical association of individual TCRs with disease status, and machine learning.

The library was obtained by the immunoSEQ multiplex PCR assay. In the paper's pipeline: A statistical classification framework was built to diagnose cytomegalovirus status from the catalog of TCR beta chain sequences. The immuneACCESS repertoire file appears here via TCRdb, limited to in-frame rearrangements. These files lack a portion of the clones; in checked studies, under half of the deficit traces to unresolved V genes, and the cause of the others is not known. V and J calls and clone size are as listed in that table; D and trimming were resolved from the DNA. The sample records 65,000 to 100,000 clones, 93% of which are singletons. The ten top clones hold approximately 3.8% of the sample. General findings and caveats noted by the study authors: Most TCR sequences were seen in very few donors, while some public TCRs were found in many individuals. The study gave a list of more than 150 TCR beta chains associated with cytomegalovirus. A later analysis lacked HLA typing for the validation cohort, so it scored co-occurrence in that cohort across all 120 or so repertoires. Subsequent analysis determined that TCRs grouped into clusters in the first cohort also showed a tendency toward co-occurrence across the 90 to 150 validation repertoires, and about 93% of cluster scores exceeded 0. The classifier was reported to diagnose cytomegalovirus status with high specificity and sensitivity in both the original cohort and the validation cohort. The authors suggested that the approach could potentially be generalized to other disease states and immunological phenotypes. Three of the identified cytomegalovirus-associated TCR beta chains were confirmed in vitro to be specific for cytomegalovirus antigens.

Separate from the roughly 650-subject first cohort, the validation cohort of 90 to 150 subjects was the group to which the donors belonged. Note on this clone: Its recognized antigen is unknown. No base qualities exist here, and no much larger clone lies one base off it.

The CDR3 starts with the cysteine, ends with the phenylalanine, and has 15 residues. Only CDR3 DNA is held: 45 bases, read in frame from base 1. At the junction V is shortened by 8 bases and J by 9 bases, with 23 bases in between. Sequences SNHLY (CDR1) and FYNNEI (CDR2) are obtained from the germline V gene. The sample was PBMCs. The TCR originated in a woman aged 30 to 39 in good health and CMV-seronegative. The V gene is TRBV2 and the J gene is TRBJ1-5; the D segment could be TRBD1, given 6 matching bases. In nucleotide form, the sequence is TGTGCCAGCTCATTGGCAGGGGAATTGGGTCGGCCCCAGCATTTT. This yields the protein CASSLAGELGRPQHF.